Below, 25 T cell receptor beta chains from the same sample are listed, as sequenced in a study of regulatory T cells in long-lasting Graves disease. Sequencing libraries for TCR beta were prepared with iRepertoire HTBI primers and Arm-PCR of CDR3 regions. Each CDR3 protein gets one entry after TCRdb re-called the multiplex PCR reads with MiXCR. The sample yields fewer than 400,000 distinct CDR3 sequences, around 19% seen once. Time point indicated: persistent/refractory GD, antithyroid drugs over 5 years with positive TRAb. RNA isolated from PBMCs was used to make the TCR library. Sequenced here: peripheral blood mononuclear cells (PBMCs), sampled when the disease was refractory, from a patient treated with antithyroid drugs. Receptors originate from a female donor with Graves disease.

Regarding this clonotype: A read error may be the cause here, since a much bigger clone is one base away. This likely comes from a read error, as the CDR3 has no conserved phenylalanine or tryptophan at its end. The chain is built from TRBV20-1 and TRBJ1-1; D is unclear. The V gene lost 3 bases and the J gene lost 1 base, with 9 bases spanning the gap. This CDR3 spans 13 amino acids. CDR1 is DFQATT and CDR2 is SNEGSKA in the germline V gene (reference sequence). CDR3 nucleotide sequence: TGCAGTGCTAGCTCGACGGGGAACACTGAAGCTTTCCTT. Amino acids: CSASSTGNTEAFL.

This clonotype came up many times. V is TRBV24-1 and J is TRBJ2-1; 7 nucleotides align to TRBD2. This CDR3 is built from 18 residues. V trimming: 5 bases; J trimming: 8 bases; junction bases outside the gene matches: 20. The V gene's germline CDR1 is KGHDR and CDR2 SFDVKD. The DNA for the CDR3 is TGTGCCACCAGTGTCGGCGGGCTAGCGGTCCCCTCGAGTGATGAGCAGTTCTTC. Translating gives CATSVGGLAVPSSDEQFF.

This clonotype appeared many times. The chain uses TRBV6-1 and TRBJ2-7; 8 bases agree with TRBD1. The CDR3 extends over 15 amino acids. V shed 5 bases, J shed 0 bases, and the junction held 6 bases outside the gene matches. From germline, CDR1 is MNHNS and CDR2 SASEGT. The CDR3 reads CASSSPGTGSYEQYF. The CDR3 DNA is TGTGCCAGCAGTAGTCCCGGGACAGGCTCCTACGAGCAGTACTTC.

There are a few counts of this clonotype. This chain links TRBV20-1 with TRBJ1-1; TRBD1 matches at 7 bases. CDR3 length equals 14 residues. Germline assignment: CDR1 DFQATT and CDR2 SNEGSKA (reference sequence). The V segment lost 4 bases and the J segment 0 bases; nucleotides outside the gene matches: 5. This chain's CDR3 is CSATVQGLNTEAFF. DNA for the CDR3: TGCAGTGCTACGGTACAGGGGCTGAACACTGAAGCTTTCTTT.

The chain is built from TRBV3-1 and TRBJ2-1; the D is unclear. Germline assignment: CDR1 LGHDT and CDR2 YNNKEL (reference sequence). The CDR3 covers 12 residues. V was shortened by 6 bases and J by 8 bases, with 11 bases between the two germline ends. CDR3 sequence (DNA): TGTGCCAGCAGTCACCAGGTCGATGAGCAGTTCTTC. It specifies CASSHQVDEQFF.

The table lists this clonotype with many counts. V usage is TRBV6-5 and J usage is TRBJ2-5, with D perhaps matching TRBD2 (6 bases). V shed 2 bases and J shed 2 bases, with 12 bases lying between them. The germline V gene has CDR1 MNHEY and CDR2 SVGAGI. The CDR3 extends over 15 amino acids. In DNA form, the CDR3 reads TGTGCCAGCAGTTACGGTGGAGGGGATCAAGAGACCCAGTACTTC. Translating it yields CASSYGGGDQETQYF.

This clonotype was counted only a few times. With a much larger clone just one base away, this may be a read error. The V call is TRBV15, the J call TRBJ2-5, with 7 positions matching TRBD2. Germline V gene sequence: CDR1 LNHNV, CDR2 YYDKDF (reference sequence). J lost 7 bases, V lost 4 bases, and 9 bases had no gene match. The CDR3 extends over 14 amino acids. CDR3 in amino acids: CATSKRLGRGTQYF. The CDR3 DNA sequence: TGTGCCACCAGCAAGAGATTGGGGAGGGGGACCCAGTACTTC.

The count of this clonotype is one. A far larger clone lies a single base away; this is likely a read error. It is likely a read error, because the conserved phenylalanine at the end of the CDR3 is missing. The CDR3 bases are TGTGCCAGCAGTTCCGGGACTAAGGTCGGGGAGCTGTTTTCT. Translating it yields CASSSGTKVGELFS. The V and J genes are TRBV6-5 and TRBJ2-2, with 7 bases aligning to TRBD2. This CDR3 has 14 amino acids. The junction had 6 bases not matched to a gene; V was cut back by 4 bases and J by 7 bases. Germline V gene data show CDR1 as MNHEY and CDR2 as SVGAGI.

This clonotype was seen only a few times. The chain combines TRBV19 with TRBJ1-3; TRBD1 is a possible D gene (5 bases). The germline CDR1 and CDR2 sequences are LNHDA and SQIVND (reference sequence). The CDR3 has 14 amino acids. V lost 8 bases and J lost 0, with 11 bases in between. CDR3 DNA: TGTGCCAGTCTGGGGACTTCCTCTGGAAACACCATATATTTT. This gives the protein CASLGTSSGNTIYF.

This clonotype came up many times. The gene calls are TRBV12-3 or TRBV12-4 and TRBJ2-7, with 7 bases that match TRBD1. The CDR3 totals 15 residues. V trimming: 6 bases; J trimming: 1 base; junction bases outside the gene matches: 9. The CDR3 is CASRRTGQHSYEQYF. DNA for the CDR3: TGTGCCAGCAGACGCACGGGACAGCATTCCTACGAGCAGTACTTC.

This sequence joins TRBV28 and TRBJ2-7; D call uncertain. Germline CDR1 MDHEN, CDR2 SYDVKM. Trimming removed 5 bases from V and 6 bases from J, with 8 bases in between. The CDR3 runs to 11 residues. The DNA for the CDR3 is TGTGCCAGCAGTGGACGGCCCGAGCAGTACTTC. Its protein is CASSGRPEQYF.

The chain recombines TRBV19 with TRBJ2-5, with D possibly matching TRBD2 (6 bases). V was cut by 0 bases and J by 9 bases, with 17 bases left in between. Germline loops: CDR1 LNHDA, CDR2 SQIVND (reference sequence). The CDR3 totals 15 residues. The CDR3 is CASSIDGGGTWAQYF. CDR3 nucleotide sequence: TGTGCCAGTAGTATAGACGGCGGAGGGACGTGGGCCCAGTACTTC.

This clonotype was seen at least ten times. The chain links TRBV15 to TRBJ1-2; D gene uncertain. V lost 1 base to trimming and J lost 4 bases, with 10 bases between them. Germline V gene lookup returns CDR1 LNHNV and CDR2 YYDKDF (reference sequence). This CDR3 has 14 residues. CDR3 nucleotides: TGTGCCACCAGCAGAGTGTCGACTGGCTATGGCTACACCTTC. Its protein product is CATSRVSTGYGYTF.

This clonotype occurred a few times. V is TRBV19 and J is TRBJ1-1; no clear D. Germline-derived CDR1 and CDR2 are LNHDA and SQIVND (reference sequence). The CDR3 length is 13 residues. The V gene lost 0 bases and the J gene lost 3 bases, with 5 bases spanning the gap. This chain's CDR3 is CASSIDSYTEAFF. DNA of the CDR3: TGTGCCAGTAGTATAGACTCATACACTGAAGCTTTCTTT.

This chain connects TRBV7-9 to TRBJ1-2; no firm D call. Per germline, CDR1 SEHNR and CDR2 FQNEAQ (reference sequence). V shed 5 bases and J shed 1 base, with 17 bases lying between them. CDR3 size: 16 residues. In nucleotides, the CDR3 is TGTGCCAGCAGCCCGACCGTGTCGGGGTTTAACTATGGCTACACCTTC. It codes for CASSPTVSGFNYGYTF.

Only a few counts were recorded for this clonotype. This chain uses TRBV10-2 with TRBJ2-7; D is possibly TRBD1 or TRBD2 (6 bases each). Germline CDR1 and CDR2: WSHSY and SAAADI. The CDR3 totals 14 residues. Trimming took off 6 bases at V and 0 bases at J, with 12 bases between the two ends. CDR3 region: CASREGGGSYEQYF. CDR3 nucleotide sequence: TGCGCCAGCAGGGAGGGGGGAGGCTCCTACGAGCAGTACTTC.

In this sample, this clonotype turned up many times. The rearrangement joins TRBV3-1 to TRBJ1-2; weak D call: TRBD1 (5 bases). The germline V and J ends were trimmed by 3 bases and 0 bases, with 14 bases remaining between them. The germline gives CDR1 LGHDT, CDR2 YNNKEL (reference sequence). CDR3 length: 16 residues. The CDR3 DNA is TGTGCCAGCAGCCATCACGGACGGGACTCTAACTATGGCTACACCTTC. As protein: CASSHHGRDSNYGYTF.

This clonotype was found many times. The chain carries TRBV7-2 and TRBJ2-5; 7 bases line up with TRBD2. V shed 5 bases, J shed 4 bases, and the junction held 4 bases outside the gene matches. The CDR3 contains 13 residues. The germline V gene has CDR1 SGHTA and CDR2 FQGNSA. DNA of the CDR3: TGTGCCAGCAGCCTCAGCGGGATAGAGACCCAGTACTTC. This sequence encodes CASSLSGIETQYF.

This clonotype was seen only a few times. The V gene is TRBV5-4, the J gene TRBJ1-2; D may be TRBD1 (6 bases). The CDR3 contains 13 residues. Trimming left V 0 bases short and J 6 bases short, with 9 bases between. Per the germline V gene, CDR1 is SGHNT and CDR2 is YYREEE (reference sequence). The CDR3 region is CASSLEQGDGYTF. CDR3 bases: TGTGCCAGCAGCTTGGAACAGGGAGATGGCTACACCTTC. The variable domain in full, completed from reference TRBV5-4 and TRBJ1-2, reads ETGVTQSPTHLIKTRGQQVTLRCSSQSGHNTVSWYQQALGQGPQFIFQYYREEENGRGNFPPRFSGLQFPNYSSELNVNALELDDSALYLCASSLEQGDGYTFGSGTRLTVV.

This clonotype appeared many times. CDR3 nucleotides: TGCAGCGTTGAAGTGAACAGGGGAAGGTTCTATGGCTACACCTTC. It specifies CSVEVNRGRFYGYTF. The chain couples TRBV29-1 to TRBJ1-2; 7 positions match TRBD1. The trim removed 1 base at V and 4 bases at J, leaving 9 bases unmatched. This CDR3 has 15 residues. CDR1 SQVTM and CDR2 ANQGSEA come from the germline V gene.

This rearrangement joins TRBV5-1 to TRBJ2-6, with a possible D match to TRBD1 (6 bases). This CDR3 has 15 amino acids. The germline V gene encodes CDR1 SGHRS and CDR2 YFSETQ. Deletions cut 2 bases from V and 1 base from J, with 7 bases between. DNA of the CDR3: TGCGCCAGCAGCTTTACAGGGTCTGGGGCCAACGTCCTGACTTTC. Protein sequence: CASSFTGSGANVLTF. The full variable domain, completed using reference TRBV5-1 and TRBJ2-6, is KAGVTQTPRYLIKTRGQQVTLSCSPISGHRSVSWYQQTPGQGLQFLFEYFSETQRNKGNFPGRFSGRQFSNSRSEMNVSTLELGDSALYLCASSFTGSGANVLTFGAGSRLTVL.

As concerns this clonotype: Since a much larger clone is just one base distant, this may be a read error. The genes are TRBV6-5 and TRBJ2-7, with 8 bases that match TRBD2. Germline V gives CDR1 MNHEY, CDR2 SVGAGI. The CDR3 has 14 amino acids. The CDR3 sequence is CANSSPGLVPEQYF. CDR3 DNA: TGTGCCAACAGTTCGCCGGGACTAGTACCCGAGCAGTACTTC.

There are many counts of this clonotype. The V call is TRBV6-2 or TRBV6-3, the J call TRBJ1-5; D gene unclear. Between the trimmed V and J ends, which lost 5 bases and 10 bases, there was a span of 18 bases. Germline CDR1 MNHEY, CDR2 SVGEGT. The CDR3 sequence is 14 residues long. CDR3 in DNA: TGTGCCAGCAGTGAAGGTCGGGTTGTAGGCCCCCAGCATTTT. Translated: CASSEGRVVGPQHF.

The chain combines TRBV2 with TRBJ1-3, with 9 bases fitting TRBD1. The trim removed 6 bases at V and 7 bases at J, leaving 1 base unmatched. The germline V gene encodes CDR1 SNHLY and CDR2 FYNNEI. The CDR3 has 12 amino acids. CDR3 protein: CASRGTGNTIYF. For the CDR3, the DNA is TGTGCCAGCAGGGGGACAGGGAACACCATATATTTT.

This clonotype was detected ten times or more. The V call is TRBV11-2, the J call TRBJ1-1, with D maybe TRBD1 (5 bases). Germline loops: CDR1 SGHAT, CDR2 FQNNGV. This CDR3 is 16 amino acids long. The ends were cut back, 4 bases at V and 4 bases at J, with 19 bases in the middle. The CDR3 is CASSSSVRAAGTEAFF. As DNA, the CDR3 is TGTGCCAGCAGCTCTAGTGTCAGGGCGGCCGGCACTGAAGCTTTCTTT.